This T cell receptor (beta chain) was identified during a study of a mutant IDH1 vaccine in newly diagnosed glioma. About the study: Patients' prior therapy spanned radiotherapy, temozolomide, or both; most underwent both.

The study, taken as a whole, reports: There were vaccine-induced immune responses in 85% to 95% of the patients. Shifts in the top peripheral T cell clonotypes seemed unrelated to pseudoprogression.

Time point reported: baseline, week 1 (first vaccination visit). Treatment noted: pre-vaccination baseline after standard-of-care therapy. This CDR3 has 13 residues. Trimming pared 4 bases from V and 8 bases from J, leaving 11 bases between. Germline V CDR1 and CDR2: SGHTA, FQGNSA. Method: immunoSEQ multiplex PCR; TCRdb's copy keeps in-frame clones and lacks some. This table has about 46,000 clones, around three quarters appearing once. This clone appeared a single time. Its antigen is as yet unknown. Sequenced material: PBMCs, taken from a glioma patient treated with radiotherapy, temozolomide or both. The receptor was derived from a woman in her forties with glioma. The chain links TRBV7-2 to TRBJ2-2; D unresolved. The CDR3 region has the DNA TGTGCCAGCAGCTCCCTGTCGAGGGGGGAGCTGTTTTTT. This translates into CASSSLSRGELFF.